The 23 T cell receptor beta chains presented below share a single source sample, sequenced in a study of T-cell reconstitution after alpha-beta-depleted transplantation in children (dated by TCRdb to about 2016). Libraries were built with PCR. The sequencing machine was an Illumina HiSeq 2500. To normalize quantification of the TCRbeta repertoire, the TCR libraries were built with molecular barcoding that relied on unique molecular identifiers. In TCRdb, the public reads were trimmed at Q25 with fastp and aligned with MiXCR, with productive beta chains retained. A single entry per CDR3 protein holds the most common genes and DNA from its merged rows. This sample lists about a million distinct CDR3 sequences; under 30% were detected once. The ten largest clonotypes hold roughly 28% of the sample. The label giving this sample's treatment or condition can be read as: allogeneic hematopoietic cell transplantation with graft depleted of TCRalphabeta T cells and CD19 B cells.

The sequences come from PBMCs, mostly from graft donor cells, collected 360 days after TCRalphabeta/CD19-depleted stem cell transplant. These receptors came from a boy younger than two who had a stem cell transplant for SCID, so the T cells may come from the graft donor.

This CDR3 is CASSFGQLRHYGYTF. The CDR3 DNA follows: TGTGCCAGCAGCTTCGGACAGCTACGCCACTATGGCTACACCTTC. The chain recombines TRBV12-3 or TRBV12-4 with TRBJ1-2; D may be TRBD1 (6 bases). Trimming left V 6 bases short and J 3 bases short, with 17 bases between. This CDR3 has 15 residues.

This clonotype was detected ten times or more. The V call is TRBV29-1, the J call TRBJ2-5; the D gene is possibly TRBD1 (5 bases). The CDR3 loop spans 14 amino acids. V was trimmed by 5 bases and J by 2 bases, leaving 15 bases between them. The V gene's germline CDR1 is SQVTM and CDR2 ANQGSEA. CDR3 protein: CSVWGPGSQETQYF. The CDR3, as DNA: TGCAGCGTTTGGGGCCCAGGGTCTCAAGAGACCCAGTACTTC.

This clonotype was detected only a few times. J is TRBJ2-5 and V is TRBV20-1; D is ambiguous. From germline, CDR1 is DFQATT and CDR2 SNEGSKA (reference sequence). CDR3 length: 13 amino acids. With 7 bases removed from V and 2 bases from J, the gap between germline ends came to 14 bases. In DNA, the CDR3 is TGCAGTGAAGACGTCAGAGCTCAAGAGACCCAGTACTTC. As protein: CSEDVRAQETQYF.

The chain employs TRBV6-1 and TRBJ1-2, with a weak D call TRBD1 (5 bases). In germline, CDR1 is MNHNS, CDR2 SASEGT. CDR3 length: 14 residues. V gave up 5 bases and J gave up 4 bases, with 14 bases separating them. CDR3 sequence: CASSRGGGGYGYTF. CDR3 sequence (DNA): TGTGCCAGCAGTCGCGGGGGTGGCGGCTATGGCTACACCTTC.

V is TRBV11-3 and J is TRBJ1-2, with TRBD1 as a possible D gene (5 bases). Trimming cost V 2 bases and J 6 bases, with 25 bases left between them. CDR1 is SGHNT, CDR2 YENEEA, per germline. The CDR3 loop spans 18 amino acids. The CDR3 region is CASSLRWDGATSRDGYTF. CDR3 sequence (DNA): TGTGCCAGCAGCTTAAGATGGGACGGGGCCACCAGCCGCGATGGCTACACCTTC.

This sequence joins TRBV3-1 and TRBJ2-3; TRBD1 might be the D (5 bases). Trimming pared 0 bases from V and 7 bases from J, leaving 14 bases between. This CDR3 has 15 amino acids. Germline V gene data show CDR1 as LGHDT and CDR2 as YNNKEL (reference sequence). This CDR3 reads CASSQDRIAGNTQYF. CDR3 DNA sequence: TGTGCCAGCAGCCAAGATCGGATTGCAGGGAATACGCAGTATTTT.

The rearrangement joins TRBV12-3 or TRBV12-4 to TRBJ1-2; tentative D call: TRBD1 (6 bases). The CDR3 has 15 residues. Trimming took off 5 bases at V and 8 bases at J, with 21 bases between the two ends. The CDR3 nucleotides read TGTGCCAGCAGTCGTGAACCAACAGGGACCGCAGGCTACACCTTC. Translating gives CASSREPTGTAGYTF.

This clonotype was detected only a few times. The V call is TRBV5-1, the J call TRBJ1-1; D perhaps matches TRBD1 (5 bases). The CDR3 sequence is 14 residues long. The V gene lost 4 bases and the J gene lost 2 bases, with 12 bases spanning the gap. Per the germline V gene, CDR1 is SGHRS and CDR2 is YFSETQ. The CDR3: CASSADSFNTEAFF. The CDR3, as DNA: TGCGCCAGCAGCGCTGACAGCTTTAACACTGAAGCTTTCTTT.

This clonotype was seen more than once but under ten times. This chain links TRBV5-1 with TRBJ2-3, with 7 bases lining up with TRBD2. The CDR3 runs to 15 residues. CDR1 is SGHRS and CDR2 is YFSETQ in the germline V gene. The ends lost 0 bases at V and 4 bases at J; junction bases unmatched: 5. The chain's CDR3 is CASSLVASGADTQYF. In DNA form, the CDR3 reads TGCGCCAGCAGCTTGGTGGCTAGCGGCGCAGATACGCAGTATTTT.

The table lists this clonotype with a few counts. This chain connects TRBV29-1 to TRBJ1-3, with D tentatively TRBD1 (5 bases). V lost 4 bases and J 1 base, leaving 11 bases between the germline ends. CDR3 length: 14 amino acids. Germline V gene data show CDR1 as SQVTM and CDR2 as ANQGSEA. The CDR3 region is CSVGGPESGNTIYF. CDR3 in DNA: TGCAGCGTTGGGGGACCGGAATCTGGAAACACCATATATTTT.

This chain links TRBV7-2 with TRBJ2-1, with 9 positions matching TRBD2. J was trimmed by 1 base and V by 5 bases; bases with no gene match: 6. The CDR3 contains 16 residues. Looked up from germline, CDR1 is SGHTA and CDR2 is FQGNSA. CDR3 sequence (DNA): TGTGCCAGCAGCCGACTAGCGGAATCATCCTACAATGAGCAGTTCTTC. Its translation is CASSRLAESSYNEQFF.

This clonotype was seen only a few times. The V and J genes are TRBV25-1 and TRBJ2-7; 9 bases line up with TRBD1. Germline V lookup: CDR1 MGHDK, CDR2 SYGVNS. This CDR3 is built from 14 residues. V lost 8 bases, J lost 6 bases, and 11 bases stayed unmatched. CDR3 sequence (DNA): TGTGCCAGCCACCGGACAGGGGACACGGGCGAGCAGTACTTC. Amino acid sequence: CASHRTGDTGEQYF.

This clonotype was counted ten times or more. The chain links TRBV4-1 to TRBJ2-5; no definite D call. The CDR3 is made up of 13 amino acids. In germline, CDR1 is MGHRA, CDR2 YSYEKL. V lost 1 base to trimming and J lost 4 bases, with 7 bases between them. CDR3 DNA sequence: TGCGCCAGCAGCCAAGGTTTAGGAGAGACCCAGTACTTC. Translation: CASSQGLGETQYF.

This clonotype has a handful of counts. The chain has TRBV5-1 and TRBJ2-1, with 7 nucleotides matching TRBD2. The CDR3 is 17 amino acids. Germline loops: CDR1 SGHRS, CDR2 YFSETQ. Trimming removed 4 bases from V and 7 bases from J; junction bases left unmatched: 17. CDR3 in amino acids: CASSQAGNGRYPNEQFF. CDR3 bases: TGCGCCAGCAGCCAGGCAGGGAACGGGAGGTATCCTAATGAGCAGTTCTTC.

This clonotype has more than one count but fewer than ten. V is TRBV5-1 and J is TRBJ1-2; 8 nucleotides align to TRBD1. Germline trimming cut 0 bases from V and 5 bases from J; bases unmatched to any gene: 9. In germline, CDR1 is SGHRS, CDR2 YFSETQ. The CDR3 is 16 amino acids. In DNA form, the CDR3 reads TGCGCCAGCAGCTTGGCCGGGACAGGCAGTCGTTATGGCTACACCTTC. As protein: CASSLAGTGSRYGYTF.

The gene calls are TRBV9 and TRBJ1-2, with D perhaps TRBD1 (5 bases). From germline, CDR1 is SGDLS and CDR2 YYNGEE. CDR3 size: 16 residues. Deletions cut 0 bases from V and 0 bases from J, with 12 bases between. CDR3 DNA: TGTGCCAGCAGCGTAGAGTCCTGGGACCCTAACTATGGCTACACCTTC. Protein sequence: CASSVESWDPNYGYTF.

This clonotype was counted only a few times. The chain has TRBV2 and TRBJ2-7; TRBD1 might be the D (6 bases). The germline V gene encodes CDR1 SNHLY and CDR2 FYNNEI. This CDR3 is 15 amino acids long. V was cut by 3 bases and J by 3 bases, with 15 bases left in between. Here the CDR3 DNA reads TGTGCCAGCAGTGATGGGCTCCAGGGGATCTACGAGCAGTACTTC. Translated: CASSDGLQGIYEQYF.

The chain recombines TRBV7-9 with TRBJ2-3, with D possibly matching TRBD2 (5 bases). The CDR3 length is 13 residues. With 3 bases removed from V and 4 bases from J, the gap between germline ends came to 8 bases. Germline CDR1 reads SEHNR; CDR2 reads FQNEAQ (reference sequence). The CDR3 loop is CASSFGSADTQYF. CDR3 DNA: TGTGCCAGCAGCTTTGGGAGCGCAGATACGCAGTATTTT.

This chain uses TRBV27 with TRBJ2-1; possible D gene TRBD1, 5 bases. The CDR3 is 13 amino acids. The germline gives CDR1 MNHEY, CDR2 SMNVEV (reference sequence). The V gene lost 3 bases and the J gene lost 5 bases, with 8 bases spanning the gap. DNA of the CDR3: TGTGCCAGCAGTTTCAGGGCCAACAATGAGCAGTTCTTC. It encodes CASSFRANNEQFF.

The V call is TRBV20-1, the J call TRBJ2-5; 11 positions match TRBD2. J lost 1 base, V lost 4 bases, and 5 bases had no gene match. This CDR3 is built from 15 residues. Germline V gene data show CDR1 as DFQATT and CDR2 as SNEGSKA (reference sequence). DNA for the CDR3: TGCAGTGCTACAAGGACTAGCGGGTTCCAAGAGACCCAGTACTTC. It specifies CSATRTSGFQETQYF.

In its sample, this clonotype was seen a few times. The chain is built from TRBV10-2 and TRBJ2-1; maybe TRBD1 (5 bases). The CDR3 extends over 15 amino acids. V lost 4 bases to trimming and J lost 3 bases, with 13 bases between them. The germline CDR1 and CDR2 sequences are WSHSY and SAAADI. The DNA for the CDR3 is TGCGCCAGCAGTGCCCGGACACCTTTCTACAATGAGCAGTTCTTC. This translates into CASSARTPFYNEQFF.

J is TRBJ2-5 and V is TRBV5-6; 9 bases map to TRBD2. This CDR3 comprises 15 residues. V was clipped by 0 bases and J by 3 bases; unmatched bases: 3. Germline values: CDR1 SGHDT, CDR2 YYEEEE. The CDR3 DNA reads TGTGCCAGCAGCTTGGCCGGCGGGGGGGAAGAGACCCAGTACTTC. Its protein product is CASSLAGGGEETQYF.

The chain is built from TRBV12-5 and TRBJ2-3; D may match TRBD1 or TRBD2 (5 bases each). The CDR3 is 14 residues long. The V end lost 4 bases, the J end lost 2 bases, and 10 bases lay between the germline ends. CDR1 and CDR2 from the germline V gene are LGHNT and FRNRAP. CDR3 sequence reads: CASGWDGDTDTQYF. For the CDR3, the DNA is TGTGCTAGTGGTTGGGACGGAGACACAGATACGCAGTATTTT.